This entry concerns a single T cell receptor beta chain. This record comes from a study of blood T cell repertoires in COVID-19. Profiling relied on immunoSEQ multiplex PCR, and the TCRdb table lists in-frame clones only, not all of them. The sample consists of about 260,000 clones, 90% of them appearing once. Trimming removed 0 bases from V and 10 bases from J, with 18 bases in between. The germline gives CDR1 LGHDT, CDR2 YNNKEL (reference sequence). CDR3 length equals 15 residues. Input material: PBMCs or T cells enriched from blood (not recorded which). This chain connects TRBV3-1 (or the pseudogene TRBV3-2) to TRBJ1-1; D is ambiguous. This TCR was recovered from a woman in her 30s with acute COVID-19. The CDR3 region has the DNA TGTGCCAGCAGCCAAGATTTGGGCACAAGAAAAGGAGCTTTCTTT. This encodes CASSQDLGTRKGAFF.